These 21 T cell receptor beta chains share one sample of origin, sequenced in a study of cytomegalovirus exposure and HLA in healthy donors. PCR was performed using 60 Vbeta and 13 Jbeta primers. Repertoires were generated with immunoSEQ multiplex PCR, while TCRdb's copy carries only in-frame clones and drops some. The repertoire includes approximately 150,000 clones, roughly 79% of them detected once, and 1.5% to 1.9% sits in the top ten. The sequenced material came from PBMCs. These receptors originate from a man aged 35-49 years in good health and CMV-seronegative.

This clone was observed a handful of times. The CDR3 DNA reads as TGTGCCAGCAGCGTAGAACCAGACTTCTTCTCTAATGAAAAACTGTTTTTT. It codes for CASSVEPDFFSNEKLFF. The chain couples TRBV9 to TRBJ1-4; D gene uncertain. V lost 0 bases and J 3 bases, leaving 15 bases between the germline ends. Germline V CDR1 and CDR2: SGDLS, YYNGEE. This CDR3 has 17 amino acids. Using reference TRBV9 and TRBJ1-4 for the parts outside the CDR3, the full variable domain is DSGVTQTPKHLITATGQRVTLRCSPRSGDLSVYWYQQSLDQGLQFLIQYYNGEERAKGNILERFSAQQFPDLHSELNLSSLELGDSALYFCASSVEPDFFSNEKLFFGSGTQLSVL.

The chain couples TRBV2 to TRBJ2-5; 10 bases line up with TRBD2. V shed 7 bases, J shed 4 bases, and the junction held 9 bases outside the gene matches. The CDR3 loop spans 15 amino acids. From germline, CDR1 is SNHLY and CDR2 FYNNEI. The CDR3 spells CASKLSSGSGETQYF. The CDR3 bases are TGTGCCAGCAAGTTATCTAGCGGGAGTGGAGAGACCCAGTACTTC.

The rearrangement links TRBV5-1 to TRBJ1-2; no definite D call. V was pared by 6 bases and J by 1 base, with 13 bases between. Germline CDR1 is SGHRS and CDR2 is YFSETQ. The CDR3 spans 14 residues. The CDR3 loop reads CASKEIGDNYGYTF. In nucleotides, the CDR3 is TGCGCCAGCAAGGAGATAGGCGATAACTATGGCTACACCTTC.

The chain combines TRBV19 with TRBJ1-5; 9 nucleotides line up with TRBD1. CDR3 length: 15 residues. CDR1 is LNHDA and CDR2 is SQIVND in the germline V gene (reference sequence). The junction had 10 bases not matched to a gene; V was cut back by 6 bases and J by 7 bases. Here the CDR3 reads CASRAGTGRNQPQHF. As DNA, the CDR3 is TGTGCCAGTAGGGCCGGGACAGGGAGGAACCAGCCCCAGCATTTT.

The chain uses TRBV27 and TRBJ2-1, with a tentative D call TRBD1 (6 bases). Germline V CDR1 and CDR2: MNHEY, SMNVEV (reference sequence). V was pared by 6 bases and J by 0 bases, with 9 bases between. The CDR3 is made up of 14 amino acids. The CDR3 reads CASSDRPSYNEQFF. Written as DNA, the CDR3 is TGTGCCAGCAGCGACAGGCCCTCCTACAATGAGCAGTTCTTC.

This chain connects TRBV7-6 to TRBJ2-2; 12 positions agree with TRBD2. Germline CDR1 and CDR2: SGHVS and FNYEAQ. CDR3 length: 18 amino acids. J was trimmed by 6 bases and V by 5 bases; bases with no gene match: 13. The CDR3 nucleotides read TGTGCCAGCAGCCCGGGGCTAGCGGGAGGGCCCCGCGCCGGGGAGCTGTTTTTT. This codes for CASSPGLAGGPRAGELFF.

In this sample, this clone turned up a few times. This rearrangement joins TRBV9 to TRBJ1-1; TRBD1 aligns across 9 bases. In germline, CDR1 is SGDLS, CDR2 YYNGEE. This CDR3 is built from 18 residues. The junction had 16 bases not matched to a gene; V was cut back by 0 bases and J by 7 bases. The CDR3 region has the DNA TGTGCCAGCAGCGTAGGCCTCAATTCCGGGACAGGGAATAATGAAGCTTTCTTT. Translating it yields CASSVGLNSGTGNNEAFF.

DNA of the CDR3: TGTGCCAGCAGCTCGACTAGCGGAGGGCGGAAGGAGACCCAGTACTTC. The encoded protein is CASSSTSGGRKETQYF. The V call is TRBV5-4, the J call TRBJ2-5; TRBD2 aligns across 9 bases. V was pared by 3 bases and J by 5 bases, with 11 bases of the junction left unmatched. There are 16 residues in the CDR3. Germline-derived CDR1 and CDR2 are SGHNT and YYREEE (reference sequence).

Comments on this clone: Sequence at one end of the junction differs from germline and may be a read error. The gene calls are TRBV29-1 and TRBJ2-5, with a possible D match to TRBD1 (5 bases). This CDR3 has 16 amino acids. Germline CDR1 is SQVTM and CDR2 is ANQGSEA. For the CDR3, the DNA is TGCAGCGTTGAATATGGCGCCCAGAAAGGACAAGGGACCCAGTACTTC. Its translation is CSVEYGAQKGQGTQYF.

J is TRBJ1-4 and V is TRBV4-2, with 9 bases fitting TRBD1. Germline V gene sequence: CDR1 LGHNA, CDR2 YNFKEQ. The CDR3 loop spans 15 amino acids. V lost 0 bases and J lost 6; bases outside the gene matches: 2. The chain's CDR3 is CASSQEGQGYEKLFF. The CDR3 DNA is TGTGCCAGCAGCCAAGAAGGACAGGGGTATGAAAAACTGTTTTTT.

This chain joins TRBV2 and TRBJ2-3; 9 bases match TRBD2. The CDR3 runs 14 residues. CDR1 is SNHLY and CDR2 is FYNNEI in the germline V gene. The V segment lost 7 bases and the J segment 9 bases; nucleotides outside the gene matches: 11. The CDR3 DNA follows: TGTGCCAGCACGGCGGCGGGAGGGCCGGAGACGCAGTATTTT. Protein product: CASTAAGGPETQYF.

The gene calls are TRBV4-1 and TRBJ2-2; 11 positions match TRBD2. V trimming: 0 bases; J trimming: 0 bases; junction bases outside the gene matches: 9. This CDR3 has 20 amino acids. Germline V gene data show CDR1 as MGHRA and CDR2 as YSYEKL. This chain's CDR3 is CASSQEFPGLAAPNTGELFF. The CDR3 DNA follows: TGCGCCAGCAGCCAAGAGTTTCCGGGACTAGCGGCCCCGAACACCGGGGAGCTGTTTTTT.

CDR3 nucleotides: TGTGCCAGCCCTACGACTAGCGGGAGGAAGGGGGAGACCCAGTACTTC. This sequence encodes CASPTTSGRKGETQYF. This chain connects TRBV21-1 to TRBJ2-5; the DNA was not used to check the table's D call, TRBD2. TRBV21-1 is shown as a pseudogene. The CDR3 covers 16 residues.

The rearrangement joins TRBV2 to TRBJ2-7, with 14 bases fitting TRBD2. CDR3 length: 15 amino acids. J was trimmed by 4 bases and V by 5 bases; bases with no gene match: 4. The V gene's germline CDR1 is SNHLY and CDR2 FYNNEI. This chain's CDR3 is CASSTGLAGDYEQYF. The CDR3 nucleotides read TGTGCCAGCAGTACGGGACTAGCGGGAGATTACGAGCAGTACTTC.

This clone appeared a single time. The chain links TRBV11-2 to TRBJ1-1; 7 nucleotides agree with TRBD1. This CDR3 has 13 amino acids. Germline CDR1 SGHAT, CDR2 FQNNGV. The V segment lost 5 bases and the J segment 10 bases; nucleotides outside the gene matches: 10. The CDR3, as DNA: TGTGCCAGCAGCCTCGAGACAGGGTTAGGAGCTTTCTTT. This gives the protein CASSLETGLGAFF.

The rearrangement joins TRBV28 to TRBJ2-7; 7 bases agree with TRBD1. V was clipped by 7 bases and J by 3 bases; unmatched bases: 6. The CDR3 loop spans 13 amino acids. From germline, CDR1 is MDHEN and CDR2 SYDVKM. This chain's CDR3 is CASTLGQSYEQYF. The CDR3 bases are TGTGCCAGCACCTTGGGACAGAGCTACGAGCAGTACTTC.

This clone has more than one count but fewer than ten. The gene calls are TRBV5-8 and TRBJ2-7; 8 bases align to TRBD1. This CDR3 has 16 amino acids. CDR1 and CDR2 (germline): SGHTS, YDEGEE. Trimming at V came to 0 bases and at J to 3 bases, leaving 8 bases not matched to a gene. CDR3 sequence (DNA): TGTGCCAGCAGCTTGGCCAGGGACAGGCCCTTCTACGAGCAGTACTTC. It encodes CASSLARDRPFYEQYF. The full variable domain, rest sourced from reference TRBV5-8 and TRBJ2-7, is EAGVTQSPTHLIKTRGQQATLRCSPISGHTSVYWYQQALGLGLQFLLWYDEGEERNRGNFPPRFSGRQFPNYSSELNVNALELEDSALYLCASSLARDRPFYEQYFGPGTRLTVT.

V is TRBV15 and J is TRBJ1-1; 7 bases match TRBD1. Germline V gene lookup returns CDR1 LNHNV and CDR2 YYDKDF (reference sequence). The V segment lost 7 bases and the J segment 8 bases; nucleotides outside the gene matches: 16. The CDR3 extends over 15 amino acids. The CDR3 DNA is TGTGCCACCATCCTAATAGATTCCGGGACAGAAGAAGCTTTCTTT. This codes for CATILIDSGTEEAFF.

In regard to this clone: Other DNA sequences in this specimen translate into the identical CDR3. The chain is built from TRBV25-1 and TRBJ2-1; no clear D gene. The CDR3 length is 12 residues. CDR1 and CDR2 from the germline V gene are MGHDK and SYGVNS. Trimming removed 6 bases from V and 7 bases from J, with 10 bases in between. DNA for the CDR3: TGTGCCAGCAGCGAACACTGGAATGAGCAGTTCTTC. Its translation: CASSEHWNEQFF. The whole variable domain, remainder taken from reference TRBV25-1 and TRBJ2-1, is EADIYQTPRYLVIGTGKKITLECSQTMGHDKMYWYQQDPGMELHLIHYSYGVNSTEKGDLSSESTVSRIRTEHFPLTLESARPSHTSQYLCASSEHWNEQFFGPGTRLTVL.

CDR3 sequence (DNA): TGCGCCAGCAGCCAAATCCAGCGGGACTACAATGAGCAGTTCTTC. Its protein is CASSQIQRDYNEQFF. The chain links TRBV4-1 to TRBJ2-1; 7 bases are shared with TRBD2. Germline V lookup: CDR1 MGHRA, CDR2 YSYEKL. The CDR3 runs to 15 residues. Trimming cost V 2 bases and J 3 bases; bases outside gene matches: 4.

V gene TRBV27 combines with J gene TRBJ2-2; D is ambiguous. The CDR3 runs to 14 residues. The germline gives CDR1 MNHEY, CDR2 SMNVEV (reference sequence). V lost 2 bases to trimming and J lost 5 bases, with 9 bases between them. CDR3 protein: CASSLVLPTGELFF. CDR3 nucleotide sequence: TGTGCCAGCAGTTTAGTCCTACCAACCGGGGAGCTGTTTTTT.